This T cell receptor (beta chain) was recovered during a study of T cell changes during pregnancy in multiple sclerosis (dated by TCRdb to between 2018 and 2021). Context from the whole study: Changes in the T cell repertoire over the course of pregnancy were examined in this study in women with multiple sclerosis.

The library was generated by the immunoSEQ multiplex PCR assay. TCRdb holds this immuneACCESS table with in-frame rearrangements only. Some clones are missing; in checked studies, unresolved V genes explain under half, and the rest has no known cause. This sample gives 50,000 to 75,000 clones in total; over 90% of them show up just once. Over 2.5% of the sample is taken by the ten largest. Trimmed from V: 5 bases; trimmed from J: 6 bases; junction bases lacking a gene match: 10. From its cysteine to its phenylalanine, the CDR3 spans 16 amino acids. The read is trimmed to its CDR3 DNA, 48 bases read in frame from base 1. The CDR1 and CDR2 encoded by the germline V gene (reference sequence) are PRHDT and FYEKMQ. For this clone: What antigen it recognizes has not been identified. No per-base quality is available; no much larger clone lies one base away.

The chain is assembled from TRBV13 and TRBJ2-6; 7 junctional bases match TRBD2. Specimen: CD8+ T cells from peripheral blood mononuclear cells, collected in the third trimester of pregnancy. This TCR came from a female donor with multiple sclerosis, enrolled in a pregnancy study. The sequenced DNA is TGTGCCAGCAGCGCTTCCCGGGAGGCCACGGCCAACGTCCTGACTTTC. Its coded protein is CASSASREATANVLTF.